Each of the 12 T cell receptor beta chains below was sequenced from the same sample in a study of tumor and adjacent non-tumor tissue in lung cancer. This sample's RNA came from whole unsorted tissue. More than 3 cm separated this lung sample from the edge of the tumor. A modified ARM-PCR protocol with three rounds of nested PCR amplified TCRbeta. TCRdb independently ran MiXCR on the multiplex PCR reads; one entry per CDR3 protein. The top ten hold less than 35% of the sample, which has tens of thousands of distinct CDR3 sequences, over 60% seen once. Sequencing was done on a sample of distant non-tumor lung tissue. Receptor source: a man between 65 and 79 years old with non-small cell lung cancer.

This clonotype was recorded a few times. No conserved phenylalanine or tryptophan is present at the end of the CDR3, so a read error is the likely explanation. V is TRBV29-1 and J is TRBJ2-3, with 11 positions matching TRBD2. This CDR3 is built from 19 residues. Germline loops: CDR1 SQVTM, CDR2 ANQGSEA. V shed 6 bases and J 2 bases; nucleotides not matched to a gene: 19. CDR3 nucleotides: TGCAGCGTGGTAACCGTACTAGCGGGAGTTGGTGGGCTCACAGATACGCAGTATCTT. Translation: CSVVTVLAGVGGLTDTQYL.

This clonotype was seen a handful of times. This chain's CDR3 is CASSLSGRTGGFEQYF. CDR3 in DNA: TGTGCCAGCAGCCTATCCGGGCGGACAGGGGGCTTCGAGCAGTACTTC. The chain employs TRBV7-9 and TRBJ2-7, with TRBD1 identical over 11 bases. Germline V lookup: CDR1 SEHNR, CDR2 FQNEAQ (reference sequence). V lost 5 bases, J lost 6 bases, and 12 bases stayed unmatched. CDR3 size: 16 residues.

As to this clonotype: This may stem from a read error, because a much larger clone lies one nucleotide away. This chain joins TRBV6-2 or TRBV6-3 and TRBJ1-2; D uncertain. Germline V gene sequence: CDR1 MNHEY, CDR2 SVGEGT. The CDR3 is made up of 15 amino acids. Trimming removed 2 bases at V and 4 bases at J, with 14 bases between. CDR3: CASSYPWIRLYGYTF. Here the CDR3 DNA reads TGTGCCAGCAGTTACCCCTGGATACGACTCTATGGCTACACCTTC.

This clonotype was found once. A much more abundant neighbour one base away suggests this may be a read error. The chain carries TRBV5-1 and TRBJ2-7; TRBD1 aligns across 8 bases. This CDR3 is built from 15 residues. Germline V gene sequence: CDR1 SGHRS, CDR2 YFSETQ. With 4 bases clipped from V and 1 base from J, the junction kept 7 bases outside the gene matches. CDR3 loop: CASSQDRTGSYEQYF. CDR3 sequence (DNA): TGCGCCAGCAGCCAGGATCGGACAGGGTCCTACGAGCAGTACTTC.

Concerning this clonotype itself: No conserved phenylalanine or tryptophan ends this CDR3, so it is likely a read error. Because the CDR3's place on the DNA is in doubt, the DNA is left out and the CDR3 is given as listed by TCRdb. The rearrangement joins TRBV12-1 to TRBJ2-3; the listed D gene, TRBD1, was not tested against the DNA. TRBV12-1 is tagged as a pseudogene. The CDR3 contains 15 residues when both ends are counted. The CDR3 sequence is CASSPQGEGIDTQYS.

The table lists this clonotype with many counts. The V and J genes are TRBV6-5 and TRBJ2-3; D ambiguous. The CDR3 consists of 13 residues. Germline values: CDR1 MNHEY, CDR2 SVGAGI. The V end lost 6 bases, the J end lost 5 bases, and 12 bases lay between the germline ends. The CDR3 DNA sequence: TGTGCCAGCAGCCTTCAAGTAGGAGATACGCAGTATTTT. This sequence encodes CASSLQVGDTQYF.

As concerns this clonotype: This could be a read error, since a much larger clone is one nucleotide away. This chain's CDR3 is CASSFGRNTGVLFF. CDR3 sequence (DNA): TGTGCCAGCAGCTTCGGCAGGAACACCGGGGTGCTGTTTTTT. The chain recombines TRBV5-5 with TRBJ2-2; a possible D gene is TRBD2 (5 bases). The CDR3 runs to 14 residues. Germline CDR1 is SGHKS and CDR2 is YYEKEE (reference sequence).

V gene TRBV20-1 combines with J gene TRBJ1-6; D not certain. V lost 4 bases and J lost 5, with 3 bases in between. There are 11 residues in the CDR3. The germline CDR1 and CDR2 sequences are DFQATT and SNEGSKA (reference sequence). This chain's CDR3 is CSAKDNSPLHF. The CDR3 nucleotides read TGCAGTGCTAAGGATAATTCACCCCTCCACTTT.

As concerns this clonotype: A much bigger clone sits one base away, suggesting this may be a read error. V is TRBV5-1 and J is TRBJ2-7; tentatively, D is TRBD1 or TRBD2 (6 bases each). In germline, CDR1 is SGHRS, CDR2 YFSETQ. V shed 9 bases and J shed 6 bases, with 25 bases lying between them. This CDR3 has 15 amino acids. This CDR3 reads CANTPLAGQTGEQYF. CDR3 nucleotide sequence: TGCGCCAACACCCCCTTGGCGGGACAAACCGGCGAGCAGTACTTC.

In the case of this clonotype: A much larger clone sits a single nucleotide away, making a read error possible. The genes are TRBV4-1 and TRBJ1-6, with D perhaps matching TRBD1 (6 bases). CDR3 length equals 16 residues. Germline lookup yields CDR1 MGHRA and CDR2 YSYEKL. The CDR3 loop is CASSQDRGLLNSLLHF. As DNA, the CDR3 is TGCGCCAGCAGCCAAGATCGGGGGCTGTTGAATTCACTCCTCCACTTT.

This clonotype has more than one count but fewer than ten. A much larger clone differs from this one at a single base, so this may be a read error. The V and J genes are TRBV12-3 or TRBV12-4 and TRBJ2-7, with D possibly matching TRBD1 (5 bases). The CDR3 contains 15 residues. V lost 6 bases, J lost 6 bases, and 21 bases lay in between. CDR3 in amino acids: CASSPTRKGITEQYF. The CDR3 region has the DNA TGTGCCAGCAGCCCGACGAGGAAGGGGATTACCGAGCAGTACTTC.

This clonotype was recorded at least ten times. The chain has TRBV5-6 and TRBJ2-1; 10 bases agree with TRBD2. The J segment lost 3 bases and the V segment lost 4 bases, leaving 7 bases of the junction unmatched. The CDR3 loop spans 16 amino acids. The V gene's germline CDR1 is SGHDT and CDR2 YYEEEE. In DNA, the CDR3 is TGTGCCAGCAGCCACAGCGGGGGGGGCCGCTACAATGAGCAGTTCTTC. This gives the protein CASSHSGGGRYNEQFF.